This TCR beta chain was obtained from a study of response to subunit inactivated influenza vaccine. Study-wide results and caveats: With each seasonal influenza vaccination, the authors suggested, few new T cells are recruited.

The V gene lost 3 bases and the J gene lost 0 bases, with 6 bases spanning the gap. The CDR3 covers 14 residues. Germline V gives CDR1 MDHEN, CDR2 SYDVKM. One entry per CDR3 protein results from TCRdb running MiXCR on the RT-PCR reads. The table lists approximately 170,000 distinct CDR3 sequences, about an eighth of them singletons. This clonotype was seen a few times. As yet, its antigen is unknown. The source is a man aged 45-65 years who received an inactivated influenza vaccine. Sample: CD8+ T cells sorted from PBMCs, taken around 5 days after vaccination. V is TRBV28 and J is TRBJ2-4, with D unclear. The CDR3 protein is CASSFTLAKNIQYF. The CDR3 nucleotides are TGTGCCAGCAGTTTTACACTAGCCAAAAACATTCAGTACTTC.